This T cell receptor beta chain was sequenced during a study of a mutant IDH1 vaccine in newly diagnosed glioma. Study-level background: There were roughly 60% males and roughly 38% females among treated patients, whose mean age was about 40 years.

In germline, CDR1 is SGHRS, CDR2 YFSETQ. Trimming took off 4 bases at V and 1 base at J, with 12 bases between the two ends. This CDR3 region has 15 residues. Clones were sequenced by immunoSEQ multiplex PCR, and TCRdb holds only the in-frame ones, with some missing. Of more than 80,000 clones listed, 83% are singletons. Time point indicated: baseline, week 1 (first vaccination visit). Sample treatment: pre-vaccination baseline after standard-of-care therapy. This receptor was identified in a woman aged 45-60 years with glioma. This chain uses TRBV5-1 with TRBJ2-1, with D possibly TRBD2 on 5 matching bases. Here the sequenced sample was PBMCs, taken from a glioma patient treated with radiotherapy, temozolomide or both. This CDR3 reads CASSPETGSYNEQFF. The CDR3 nucleotides are TGCGCCAGCAGCCCGGAGACGGGGTCCTACAATGAGCAGTTCTTC.